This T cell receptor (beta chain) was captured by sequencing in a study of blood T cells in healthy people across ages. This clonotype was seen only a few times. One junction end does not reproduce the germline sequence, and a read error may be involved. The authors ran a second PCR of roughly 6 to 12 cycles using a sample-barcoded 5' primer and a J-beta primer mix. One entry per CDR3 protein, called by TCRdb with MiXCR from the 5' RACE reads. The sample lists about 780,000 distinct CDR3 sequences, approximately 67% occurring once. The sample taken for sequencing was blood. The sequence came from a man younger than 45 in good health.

This chain's CDR3 is CASGEAGGRETQYF. The CDR3 bases are TGTGCCAGCGGTGAAGCGGGGGGGCGAGAGACCCAGTACTTC. The chain links TRBV6-1 to TRBJ2-5; 10 nucleotides line up with TRBD2. CDR1 is MNHNS, CDR2 SASEGT, per germline. The CDR3 consists of 14 residues.